The 13 T cell receptor beta chains below all came from one sample that was sequenced in a study of T cells in Graves' hyperthyroidism and ophthalmopathy. RNA transcripts yielded amplified TCR beta CDR3 regions. Carried out on the TCR CDR3, a first-round RT-PCR used the HTBI primer set. TCRdb analysed the multiplex PCR reads with MiXCR anew, one entry per CDR3 protein. The repertoire holds 400,000 to 500,000 distinct CDR3 sequences, with approximately 15% as singletons. Sequencing was performed on blood. The receptors were gathered from a woman aged 18 to 35 with Graves' hyperthyroidism.

This sequence joins TRBV11-2 and TRBJ2-5; D might be TRBD1 (6 bases). The CDR3 spans 15 residues. The V end was cut by 6 bases, the J end by 4 bases, with 18 bases between. Germline V gene sequence: CDR1 SGHAT, CDR2 FQNNGV. This chain's CDR3 is CASRIGQQRAETQYF. The CDR3 DNA reads as TGTGCCAGCAGAATAGGACAGCAACGGGCAGAGACCCAGTACTTC.

This clonotype was picked up many times. The V call is TRBV5-1, the J call TRBJ2-7, with D uncertain. The V end lost 1 base, the J end lost 3 bases, and 8 bases lay between the germline ends. The CDR3 consists of 13 residues. From germline, CDR1 is SGHRS and CDR2 YFSETQ. The CDR3, as DNA: TGCGCCAGCAGCTTGTACGCCGACTACGAGCAGTACTTC. Protein product: CASSLYADYEQYF.

CDR3 sequence reads: CASSFRKRGGGVNEQFF. The CDR3 DNA reads as TGCGCCAGCAGCTTCCGAAAGCGGGGTGGGGGGGTGAATGAGCAGTTCTTC. V gene TRBV5-1 combines with J gene TRBJ2-1, with 7 positions matching TRBD2. V lost 2 bases, J lost 7 bases, and 15 bases stayed unmatched. CDR3 size: 17 residues. Germline CDR1 is SGHRS and CDR2 is YFSETQ. Full variable domain (missing parts from reference TRBV5-1 and TRBJ2-1): KAGVTQTPRYLIKTRGQQVTLSCSPISGHRSVSWYQQTPGQGLQFLFEYFSETQRNKGNFPGRFSGRQFSNSRSEMNVSTLELGDSALYLCASSFRKRGGGVNEQFFGPGTRLTVL.

This clonotype was counted between two and nine times. The chain employs TRBV7-9 and TRBJ2-1; 8 bases are a match to TRBD1. Losses at the gene ends were 3 bases for V and 0 bases for J; bases not matched to a gene: 7. The CDR3 totals 17 residues. Germline values: CDR1 SEHNR, CDR2 FQNEAQ (reference sequence). CDR3 sequence: CASSFGLTGDSYNEQFF. CDR3 DNA sequence: TGTGCCAGCAGCTTTGGATTGACAGGGGACTCCTACAATGAGCAGTTCTTC. Complete variable domain (other parts from reference TRBV7-9 and TRBJ2-1): DTGVSQNPRHKITKRGQNVTFRCDPISEHNRLYWYRQTLGQGPEFLTYFQNEAQLEKSRLLSDRFSAERPKGSFSTLEIQRTEQGDSAMYLCASSFGLTGDSYNEQFFGPGTRLTVL.

This clonotype was detected many times. The chain carries TRBV7-8 and TRBJ1-1, with 9 bases lining up with TRBD1. The CDR3 totals 15 residues. CDR1 SGHVS and CDR2 FQNEAQ come from the germline V gene. With V trimmed by 0 bases and J by 5 bases, 4 bases remained unmatched. CDR3 in amino acids: CASSLAPGQGTEAFF. In DNA, the CDR3 is TGTGCCAGCAGCTTAGCACCGGGACAGGGAACTGAAGCTTTCTTT.

This clonotype was counted ten times or more. The chain carries TRBV4-1 and TRBJ1-5; a weak D match, TRBD1 (5 bases). Germline lookup yields CDR1 MGHRA and CDR2 YSYEKL. CDR3 length: 16 residues. The V and J ends lost 3 bases and 3 bases respectively, with 15 bases between them. The CDR3 DNA reads as TGCGCCAGCAGCCACGAGGGACTTCCGGACAATCAGCCCCAGCATTTT. Its translation is CASSHEGLPDNQPQHF.

This clonotype was recorded many times. The rearrangement uses TRBV12-5 and TRBJ2-7; 14 bases line up with TRBD2. The CDR3 is made up of 18 amino acids. Trimming cost V 1 base and J 6 bases; bases outside gene matches: 11. CDR1 and CDR2 from the germline V gene are LGHNT and FRNRAP. The CDR3 coding sequence is TGTGCTAGTGGTTTGGCTCCAGGGACTAGCGGGAGATTGGGCGAGCAGTACGTC. Translated: CASGLAPGTSGRLGEQYV.

This clonotype turned up a few times. The rearrangement links TRBV4-2 to TRBJ2-3, with 7 bases identical to TRBD2. The CDR3 runs 16 residues. Germline V gene sequence: CDR1 LGHNA, CDR2 YNFKEQ. V shed 0 bases and J 3 bases; nucleotides not matched to a gene: 6. The CDR3, as DNA: TGTGCCAGCAGCCAAGAGTGGGAGGGCCTAACAGATACGCAGTATTTT. This sequence encodes CASSQEWEGLTDTQYF.

The chain recombines TRBV10-2 with TRBJ2-7; D gene uncertain. The CDR3 has 11 amino acids. The V and J ends lost 7 bases and 3 bases respectively, with 7 bases between them. Germline CDR1 and CDR2: WSHSY and SAAADI. DNA of the CDR3: TGCGCCAGCATAAGTGGCTACGAGCAGTACTTC. Translated, it gives CASISGYEQYF.

CDR3 sequence (DNA): TGTGCCAGCTCAGCCGGGGTTCAAACGGGTCAGCCCCAGCATTTT. This codes for CASSAGVQTGQPQHF. The rearrangement links TRBV18 to TRBJ1-5; D not certain. Germline values: CDR1 KGHSH, CDR2 LQKENI. With 5 bases removed from V and 6 bases from J, the gap between germline ends came to 17 bases. This CDR3 region has 15 residues.

The chain employs TRBV7-2 and TRBJ1-2; TRBD1 matches at 9 bases. Germline CDR1 SGHTA, CDR2 FQGNSA. The J segment lost 6 bases and the V segment lost 5 bases, leaving 4 bases of the junction unmatched. The CDR3 has 13 residues. This CDR3 is CASSPRDRDGYTF. The DNA of the CDR3 is TGTGCCAGCAGCCCCCGGGACAGGGATGGCTACACCTTC.

This clonotype has ten or more counts. The genes are TRBV18 and TRBJ2-1, with 10 bases matching TRBD2. CDR1 is KGHSH, CDR2 LQKENI, per germline. This CDR3 has 15 residues. The trim removed 6 bases at V and 12 bases at J, leaving 14 bases unmatched. The CDR3 nucleotides are TGTGCCAGCTCCCGCCGAAAGGCTAGCGGGAGACGGCAGTTCTTC. Its translation is CASSRRKASGRRQFF.

This clonotype was recorded many times. The chain carries TRBV6-1 and TRBJ2-1; 8 bases line up with TRBD1. This CDR3 region has 14 residues. The V segment lost 7 bases and the J segment 9 bases; nucleotides outside the gene matches: 11. In germline, CDR1 is MNHNS, CDR2 SASEGT. The CDR3, as DNA: TGTGCCAGCACCCTGACAGGGGAAGGACTTGAGCAGTTCTTC. It yields the protein CASTLTGEGLEQFF.